Sequencing of this T cell receptor beta chain was carried out in a study of blood T cell repertoires in COVID-19. Study-level information: T cells, B-cell-depleted T cells, or PBMCs provided the cDNA or gDNA that served as material.

Trimming pared 2 bases from V and 4 bases from J, leaving 5 bases between. CDR1 and CDR2 (germline): WNHNN, SYGVQD (reference sequence). The CDR3 spans 12 residues. This clone was detected only once. In the authors' methods: Reference gene primer amplification yielded estimated nucleated cell counts. Sequencing was performed with immunoSEQ multiplex PCR; in TCRdb, only in-frame clones are kept and a portion is missing. D and trimming come from the DNA, and the V and J calls and clone size come from that table. In the table there are around 150,000 clones, roughly 90% of which are singletons. This sequence was found in a man between 60 and 75 years old with acute or convalescent COVID-19. V and J are TRBV10-1 and TRBJ1-2; no reliable D call. Sequencing was done on a sample of peripheral blood. CDR3 sequence (DNA): TGCGCCAGCAGTGAGGATAGCTATGGCTACACCTTC. It specifies CASSEDSYGYTF.